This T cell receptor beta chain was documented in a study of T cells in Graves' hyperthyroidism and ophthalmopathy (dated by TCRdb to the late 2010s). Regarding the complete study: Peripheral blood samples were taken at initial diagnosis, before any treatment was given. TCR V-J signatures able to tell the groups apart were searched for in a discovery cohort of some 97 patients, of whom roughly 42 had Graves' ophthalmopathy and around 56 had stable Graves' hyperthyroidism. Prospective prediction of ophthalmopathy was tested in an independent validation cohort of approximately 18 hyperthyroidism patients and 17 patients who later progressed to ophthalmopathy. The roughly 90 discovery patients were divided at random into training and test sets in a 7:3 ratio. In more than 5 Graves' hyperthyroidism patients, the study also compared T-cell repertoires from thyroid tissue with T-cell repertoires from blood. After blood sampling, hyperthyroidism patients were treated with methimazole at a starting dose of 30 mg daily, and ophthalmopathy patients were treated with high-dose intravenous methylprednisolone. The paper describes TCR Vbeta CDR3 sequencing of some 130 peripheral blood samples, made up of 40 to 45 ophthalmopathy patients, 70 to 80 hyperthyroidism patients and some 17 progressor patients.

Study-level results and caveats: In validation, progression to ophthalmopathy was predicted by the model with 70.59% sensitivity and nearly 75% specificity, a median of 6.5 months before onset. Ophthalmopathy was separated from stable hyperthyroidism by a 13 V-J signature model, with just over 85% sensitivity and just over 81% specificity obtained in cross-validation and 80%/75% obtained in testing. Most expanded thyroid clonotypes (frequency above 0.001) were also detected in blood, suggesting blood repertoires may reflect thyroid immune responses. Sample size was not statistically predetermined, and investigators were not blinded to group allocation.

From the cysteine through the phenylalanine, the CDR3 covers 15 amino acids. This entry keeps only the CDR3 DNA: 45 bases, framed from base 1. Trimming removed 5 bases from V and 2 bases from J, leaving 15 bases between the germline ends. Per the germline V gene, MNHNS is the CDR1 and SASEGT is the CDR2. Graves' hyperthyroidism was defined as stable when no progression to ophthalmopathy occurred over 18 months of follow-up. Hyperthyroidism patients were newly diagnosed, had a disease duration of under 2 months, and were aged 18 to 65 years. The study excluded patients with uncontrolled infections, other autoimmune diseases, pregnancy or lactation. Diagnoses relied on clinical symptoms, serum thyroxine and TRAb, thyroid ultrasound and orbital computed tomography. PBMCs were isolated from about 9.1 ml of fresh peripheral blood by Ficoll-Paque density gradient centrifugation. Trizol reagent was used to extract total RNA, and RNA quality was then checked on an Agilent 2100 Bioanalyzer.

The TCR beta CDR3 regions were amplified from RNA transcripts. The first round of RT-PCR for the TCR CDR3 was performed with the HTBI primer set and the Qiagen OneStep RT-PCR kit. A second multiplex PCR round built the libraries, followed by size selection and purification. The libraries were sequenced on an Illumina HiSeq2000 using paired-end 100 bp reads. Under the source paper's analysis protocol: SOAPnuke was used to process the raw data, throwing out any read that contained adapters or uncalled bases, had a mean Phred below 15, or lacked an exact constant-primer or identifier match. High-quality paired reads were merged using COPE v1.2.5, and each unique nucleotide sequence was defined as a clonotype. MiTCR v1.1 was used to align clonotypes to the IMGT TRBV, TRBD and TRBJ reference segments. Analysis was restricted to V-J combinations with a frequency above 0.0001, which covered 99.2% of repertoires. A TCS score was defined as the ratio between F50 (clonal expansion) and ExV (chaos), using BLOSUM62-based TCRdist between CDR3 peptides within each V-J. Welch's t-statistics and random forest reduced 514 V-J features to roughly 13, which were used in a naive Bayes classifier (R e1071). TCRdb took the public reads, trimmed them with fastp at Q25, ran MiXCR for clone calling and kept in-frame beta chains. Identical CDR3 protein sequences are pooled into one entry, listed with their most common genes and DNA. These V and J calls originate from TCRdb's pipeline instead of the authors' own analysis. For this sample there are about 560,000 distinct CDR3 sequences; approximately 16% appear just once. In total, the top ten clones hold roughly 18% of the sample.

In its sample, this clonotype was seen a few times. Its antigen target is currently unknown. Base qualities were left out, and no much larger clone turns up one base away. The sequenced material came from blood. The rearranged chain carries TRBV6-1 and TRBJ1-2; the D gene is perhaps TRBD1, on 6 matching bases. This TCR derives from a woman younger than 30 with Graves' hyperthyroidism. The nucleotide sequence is TGTGCCAGCAGTCTTCGGGGGGCGCGGAACTATGGCTACACCTTC. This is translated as CASSLRGARNYGYTF.